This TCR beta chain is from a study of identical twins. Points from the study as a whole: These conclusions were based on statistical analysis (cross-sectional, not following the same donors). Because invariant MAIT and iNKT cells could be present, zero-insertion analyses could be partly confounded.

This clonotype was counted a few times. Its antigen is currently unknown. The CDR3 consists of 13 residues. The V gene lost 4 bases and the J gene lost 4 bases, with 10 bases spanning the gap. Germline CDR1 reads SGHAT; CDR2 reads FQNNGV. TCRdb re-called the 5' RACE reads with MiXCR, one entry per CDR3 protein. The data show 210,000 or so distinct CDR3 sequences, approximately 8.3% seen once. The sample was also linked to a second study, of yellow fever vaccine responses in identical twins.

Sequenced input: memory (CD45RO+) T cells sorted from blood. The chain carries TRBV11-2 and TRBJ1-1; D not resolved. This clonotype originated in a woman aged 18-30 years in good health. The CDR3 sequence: CASSSRVGTEAFF. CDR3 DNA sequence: TGTGCCAGCAGCTCCCGGGTGGGCACTGAAGCTTTCTTT.